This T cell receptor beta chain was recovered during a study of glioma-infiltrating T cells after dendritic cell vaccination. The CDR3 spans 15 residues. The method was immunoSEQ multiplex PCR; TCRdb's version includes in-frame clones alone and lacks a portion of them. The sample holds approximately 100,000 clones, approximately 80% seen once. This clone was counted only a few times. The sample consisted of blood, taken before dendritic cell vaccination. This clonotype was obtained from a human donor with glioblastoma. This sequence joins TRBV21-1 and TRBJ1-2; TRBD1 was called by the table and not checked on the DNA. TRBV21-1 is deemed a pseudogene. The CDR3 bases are TGTGCCAGCAGCAAAAAACAGGGGACCAACTATGGCTACACCTTC. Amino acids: CASSKKQGTNYGYTF.